This T cell receptor (beta chain) came from a study of CD8 T cells in ankylosing spondylitis. V lost 8 bases to trimming and J lost 1 base, with 17 bases between them. Germline CDR1 SGHTA, CDR2 FQGNSA. The CDR3 runs 15 residues. MiXCR, applied by TCRdb to the 5' RACE reads, yields one record per CDR3 protein. The sample comprises fewer than 180,000 distinct CDR3 sequences, approximately 48% of which are singletons, and 12% to 15% rests with the top ten. The chain is built from TRBV7-2 and TRBJ1-1, with D uncertain. The sequence was collected from a male donor with ankylosing spondylitis. The sequenced material came from synovial fluid, either unsorted or a sorted T cell fraction (not recorded which). CDR3: CASALWFKPNTEAFF. CDR3 sequence (DNA): TGTGCCAGCGCCTTATGGTTCAAACCGAACACTGAAGCTTTCTTT.